The 32 T cell receptor beta chains below all came from one sample that was sequenced in a study of early T cells in non-severe SARS-CoV-2 infection. TCRdb processed the 5' RACE reads anew with MiXCR; each CDR3 protein has one entry. The sample has some 60,000 distinct CDR3 sequences, less than 10% seen once; the top ten hold 1.2%. Sequenced sample: whole blood. The receptors originated from an adult who was a healthcare worker with PCR-confirmed SARS-CoV-2 infection or an uninfected control (not recorded which).

The chain uses TRBV6-1 and TRBJ2-3; 8 bases line up with TRBD1. In germline, CDR1 is MNHNS, CDR2 SASEGT. V shed 2 bases, J shed 8 bases, and the junction held 9 bases outside the gene matches. The length of the CDR3 is 15 residues. The chain's CDR3 is CASSEIRGRFGTQYF. CDR3 DNA sequence: TGTGCCAGCAGTGAAATCAGGGGGCGCTTTGGTACGCAGTATTTT.

The rearrangement links TRBV7-6 to TRBJ2-3; unclear D gene. V lost 1 base and J lost 0, with 5 bases in between. The germline V gene encodes CDR1 SGHVS and CDR2 FNYEAQ. The CDR3 has 14 amino acids. The CDR3 spells CASSLGTSTDTQYF. The CDR3 coding sequence is TGTGCCAGCAGCTTAGGAACTAGCACAGATACGCAGTATTTT. Full variable domain (remainder filled in from reference TRBV7-6 and TRBJ2-3): GAGVSQSPRYKVTKRGQDVALRCDPISGHVSLYWYRQALGQGPEFLTYFNYEAQQDKSGLPNDRFSAERPEGSISTLTIQRTEQRDSAMYRCASSLGTSTDTQYFGPGTRLTVL.

This clonotype has ten or more counts. This sequence joins TRBV12-3 or TRBV12-4 and TRBJ2-3; D is unresolved. Trimming removed 3 bases at V and 0 bases at J, with 7 bases between. This CDR3 has 14 amino acids. CDR3 in amino acids: CASSLGSSTDTQYF. The CDR3 DNA follows: TGTGCCAGCAGTTTGGGGTCAAGCACAGATACGCAGTATTTT.

With regard to this clonotype: Mismatch with germline at one junction end may stem from a read error. V gene TRBV7-6 combines with J gene TRBJ2-3; TRBD1 matches 7 bases. Germline CDR1 SGHVS, CDR2 FNYEAQ. The CDR3 has 13 amino acids. DNA of the CDR3: TGTGCCAGCAGCTTAGCGACCGGGACAGCAGTTGATTTT. As protein: CASSLATGTAVDF.

This clonotype was observed a few times. This sequence joins TRBV29-1 and TRBJ1-2; D call uncertain. The ends were cut back, 5 bases at V and 6 bases at J, with 13 bases in the middle. The germline gives CDR1 SQVTM, CDR2 ANQGSEA. The CDR3 loop spans 12 amino acids. The DNA for the CDR3 is TGCAGCGTTCACCAAGAGAGGGATGGCTACACCTTC. Translating gives CSVHQERDGYTF.

This clonotype showed up many times. This rearrangement joins TRBV7-8 to TRBJ1-4; D gene unclear. CDR3 length: 14 amino acids. V gave up 5 bases and J gave up 5 bases, with 12 bases separating them. CDR1 and CDR2 (germline): SGHVS, FQNEAQ. The DNA for the CDR3 is TGTGCCAGCAGCGGAGGACTGAGGAATGAAAAACTGTTTTTT. Its translation: CASSGGLRNEKLFF.

The chain links TRBV6-1 to TRBJ2-7, with D possibly TRBD1 on 5 matching bases. Trimming took 4 bases from V and 6 from J, leaving 16 bases between them. The germline V gene encodes CDR1 MNHNS and CDR2 SASEGT. The length of the CDR3 is 14 residues. The DNA of the CDR3 is TGTGCCAGCAGTGGGGGCCGGGCAGTGAGCGAGCAGTACGTC. Its translation is CASSGGRAVSEQYV.

This clonotype was recorded at least ten times. J is TRBJ1-2 and V is TRBV12-3 or TRBV12-4; D unclear. Trimming stripped 2 bases from V and 5 bases from J, with 12 bases between. This CDR3 comprises 14 residues. This CDR3 is CASSLPHRGYGYTF. As DNA, the CDR3 is TGTGCCAGCAGTTTACCCCACCGGGGATATGGCTACACCTTC.

This clonotype appeared a few times. V is TRBV9 and J is TRBJ1-3; 7 bases map to TRBD1. With V trimmed by 3 bases and J by 3 bases, 9 bases remained unmatched. CDR1 and CDR2 (germline): SGDLS, YYNGEE. CDR3 length: 16 residues. The CDR3 coding sequence is TGTGCCAGCAGCGCGAAACAGGGGCTTCTTGGAAACACCATATATTTT. This encodes CASSAKQGLLGNTIYF.

The chain employs TRBV6-6 and TRBJ1-2; no definite D call. This CDR3 is 13 amino acids long. The germline V gene has CDR1 MNHNY and CDR2 SVGAGI (reference sequence). V was cut by 5 bases and J by 2 bases, with 9 bases left in between. Here the CDR3 DNA reads TGTGCCAGCAGTCCCCCGCGCAACTATGGCTACACCTTC. Protein product: CASSPPRNYGYTF.

This clonotype has just a few counts. This chain uses TRBV19 with TRBJ2-6; TRBD1 or TRBD2 may be the D gene (5 bases each). V gave up 8 bases and J gave up 0 bases, with 11 bases separating them. CDR3 size: 15 residues. Per germline, CDR1 LNHDA and CDR2 SQIVND (reference sequence). CDR3 nucleotides: TGTGCCAGTGGGGGAGTTGCCTCTGGGGCCAACGTCCTGACTTTC. As protein: CASGGVASGANVLTF.

This clonotype has only a few counts. The rearrangement uses TRBV6-4 and TRBJ1-1; D is perhaps TRBD1 (5 bases). The length of the CDR3 is 15 residues. Germline lookup yields CDR1 MRHNA and CDR2 SNTAGT. Trimming left V 6 bases short and J 7 bases short, with 21 bases between. The CDR3 nucleotides read TGTGCCAGCAGAAAAGGCCCTGGGACGAGTTATGAAGCTTTCTTT. Translated: CASRKGPGTSYEAFF.

This clonotype has a handful of counts. The chain has TRBV20-1 and TRBJ2-2, with a possible D match to TRBD1 (6 bases). The CDR3 has 11 residues. V dropped 5 bases and J dropped 6 bases, with 7 bases sitting between them. CDR1 and CDR2 from the germline V gene are DFQATT and SNEGSKA (reference sequence). CDR3 amino acids: CSAYRAGELFF. In DNA form, the CDR3 reads TGCAGTGCTTACAGGGCCGGGGAGCTGTTTTTT.

This rearrangement joins TRBV3-1 to TRBJ2-5; no firm D call. V was cut by 1 base and J by 2 bases, with 11 bases left in between. The CDR3 extends over 15 amino acids. CDR1 is LGHDT and CDR2 is YNNKEL in the germline V gene (reference sequence). For the CDR3, the DNA is TGTGCCAGCAGCCAAGGCGGCCGACCTCAAGAGACCCAGTACTTC. Encoded protein: CASSQGGRPQETQYF.

This clonotype has only a few counts. The rearrangement joins TRBV7-8 to TRBJ2-1; D could derive from TRBD1 or TRBD2 (5 bases each). This CDR3 spans 12 amino acids. The ends were cut back, 8 bases at V and 7 bases at J, with 12 bases in the middle. Germline V gene sequence: CDR1 SGHVS, CDR2 FQNEAQ. CDR3 nucleotide sequence: TGTGCCAGCTCTGGGGGAAAGAATGAGCAGTTCTTC. Amino acids: CASSGGKNEQFF.

In this sample, this clonotype turned up many times. The CDR3 loop is CASSLGPSGESYEQYV. CDR3 coding DNA: TGCGCCAGCAGCTTGGGTCCCTCAGGGGAGTCCTACGAGCAGTACGTC. This rearrangement joins TRBV5-1 to TRBJ2-7; possible D gene TRBD1, 6 bases. Germline V gene data show CDR1 as SGHRS and CDR2 as YFSETQ. The CDR3 covers 16 residues. V dropped 0 bases and J dropped 1 base, with 14 bases sitting between them.

In this sample, this clonotype turned up many times. CDR3 in DNA: TGTGCCAGCAGCCTTCCCCGACTAGCGGGGGAGGGAGATACGCAGTATTTT. As protein: CASSLPRLAGEGDTQYF. The chain uses TRBV7-8 and TRBJ2-3; 12 bases agree with TRBD2. The V segment lost 5 bases and the J segment 5 bases; nucleotides outside the gene matches: 11. Germline-derived CDR1 and CDR2 are SGHVS and FQNEAQ. There are 17 residues in the CDR3.

This clonotype was counted ten times or more. The chain carries TRBV9 and TRBJ2-5, with D unclear. Trimming cost V 0 bases and J 2 bases, with 8 bases left between them. There are 14 residues in the CDR3. The germline V gene has CDR1 SGDLS and CDR2 YYNGEE. The CDR3: CASSVGSHQETQYF. The CDR3 region has the DNA TGTGCCAGCAGCGTAGGCAGTCATCAAGAGACCCAGTACTTC. The variable domain in full, with the rest retrieved from reference TRBV9 and TRBJ2-5, is DSGVTQTPKHLITATGQRVTLRCSPRSGDLSVYWYQQSLDQGLQFLIQYYNGEERAKGNILERFSAQQFPDLHSELNLSSLELGDSALYFCASSVGSHQETQYFGPGTRLLVL.

The CDR3 is CASSTLAGASIDTQYF. CDR3 DNA: TGTGCCAGCAGCACCCTAGCGGGGGCCTCCATTGATACGCAGTATTTT. The chain links TRBV11-2 to TRBJ2-3; 10 bases are a match to TRBD2. The germline V gene encodes CDR1 SGHAT and CDR2 FQNNGV. With 5 bases clipped from V and 6 bases from J, the junction kept 11 bases outside the gene matches. The CDR3 runs 16 residues.

This clonotype was seen only a few times. The V and J genes are TRBV11-2 and TRBJ2-2; 9 nucleotides line up with TRBD1. The V and J ends lost 5 bases and 0 bases, in that order; junction bases with no gene match: 13. The CDR3 length is 19 residues. The germline V gene has CDR1 SGHAT and CDR2 FQNNGV. The CDR3 loop is CASSEGQGLFKANTGELFF. Here the CDR3 DNA reads TGTGCCAGCAGCGAGGGACAGGGACTGTTCAAAGCGAACACCGGGGAGCTGTTTTTT.

V gene TRBV5-8 combines with J gene TRBJ2-3, with D possibly matching TRBD2 (7 bases). The CDR3 sequence is 16 residues long. Germline lookup yields CDR1 SGHTS and CDR2 YDEGEE. V was clipped by 4 bases and J by 0 bases, with 15 bases between them. Here the CDR3 DNA reads TGTGCCAGCAGCCGGGGGGCAGGGTGGAGCACAGATACGCAGTATTTT. Translated: CASSRGAGWSTDTQYF.

This sequence joins TRBV25-1 and TRBJ2-5; D is ambiguous. CDR3 length: 13 residues. V shed 0 bases and J shed 7 bases, with 9 bases lying between them. The V gene's germline CDR1 is MGHDK and CDR2 SYGVNS. Written as DNA, the CDR3 is TGTGCCAGCAGTGAATATGCCCCCCCGACCCAGTACTTC. It encodes CASSEYAPPTQYF.

The sample holds many counts of this clonotype. V is TRBV3-1 and J is TRBJ2-1, with D possibly matching TRBD2 (6 bases). V lost 1 base and J lost 6, with 10 bases in between. Germline-derived CDR1 and CDR2 are LGHDT and YNNKEL (reference sequence). The CDR3 is made up of 14 amino acids. CDR3 sequence: CASSQVGGFNEQFF. DNA for the CDR3: TGTGCCAGCAGCCAAGTCGGAGGGTTCAATGAGCAGTTCTTC.

This clonotype showed up many times. The rearrangement links TRBV24-1 to TRBJ2-2; 9 bases agree with TRBD1. The CDR3 extends over 18 amino acids. Looked up from germline, CDR1 is KGHDR and CDR2 is SFDVKD. The V segment lost 9 bases and the J segment 4 bases; nucleotides outside the gene matches: 17. This CDR3 is CATGPPPGQGSITGELFF. Written as DNA, the CDR3 is TGTGCCACCGGACCTCCTCCGGGACAGGGCTCGATCACCGGGGAGCTGTTTTTT.

The sample holds many counts of this clonotype. The V and J genes are TRBV5-1 and TRBJ1-1, with TRBD1 identical over 8 bases. Germline V gives CDR1 SGHRS, CDR2 YFSETQ. V dropped 1 base and J dropped 7; count of bases not matched to a gene: 6. This CDR3 has 14 amino acids. CDR3 coding DNA: TGCGCCAGCAGCTTGTCAGGGGGCGTATTTGAAGCTTTCTTT. Protein: CASSLSGGVFEAFF. Combining the CDR3 with reference TRBV5-1 and TRBJ1-1 gives the whole variable domain KAGVTQTPRYLIKTRGQQVTLSCSPISGHRSVSWYQQTPGQGLQFLFEYFSETQRNKGNFPGRFSGRQFSNSRSEMNVSTLELGDSALYLCASSLSGGVFEAFFGQGTRLTVV.

V usage is TRBV25-1 and J usage is TRBJ1-6; no definite D call. Trimming took 1 base from V and 4 from J, leaving 8 bases between them. The CDR3 is made up of 15 amino acids. Germline-derived CDR1 and CDR2 are MGHDK and SYGVNS. DNA of the CDR3: TGTGCCAGCAGTGAATCTGCAGTTTATAATTCACCCCTCCACTTT. Encoded protein: CASSESAVYNSPLHF. Full variable domain (rest looked up from reference TRBV25-1 and TRBJ1-6): EADIYQTPRYLVIGTGKKITLECSQTMGHDKMYWYQQDPGMELHLIHYSYGVNSTEKGDLSSESTVSRIRTEHFPLTLESARPSHTSQYLCASSESAVYNSPLHFGNGTRLTVT.

This chain links TRBV7-3 with TRBJ1-6; 7 nucleotides line up with TRBD1. The CDR3 has 15 amino acids. Looked up from germline, CDR1 is SGHTA and CDR2 is FQGTGA. Losses at the gene ends were 0 bases for V and 5 bases for J; bases not matched to a gene: 1. CDR3 in DNA: TGTGCCAGCAGCTTAACGGGGACAGATAATTCACCCCTCCACTTT. Translation gives CASSLTGTDNSPLHF.

In its sample, this clonotype was seen a few times. As DNA, the CDR3 is TGTGCCAGCAGCGTGGACAGGGCGAGCAATCAGCCCCAGCATTTT. Encoded protein: CASSVDRASNQPQHF. The chain links TRBV6-1 to TRBJ1-5, with TRBD1 matching 8 bases. The CDR3 totals 15 residues. Trimming removed 6 bases from V and 1 base from J; junction bases left unmatched: 5. CDR1 MNHNS and CDR2 SASEGT come from the germline V gene.

This clonotype has ten or more counts. The CDR3 DNA reads as TGCGCCAGCAGCACGGACACGGTGCGAGAGACCCAGTACTTC. It specifies CASSTDTVRETQYF. The chain is built from TRBV5-1 and TRBJ2-5; D possibly corresponds to TRBD1 (5 bases). V shed 4 bases and J shed 4 bases, with 14 bases lying between them. The CDR3 loop spans 14 amino acids. Germline V gene sequence: CDR1 SGHRS, CDR2 YFSETQ.

This clonotype has ten or more counts. This rearrangement joins TRBV4-1 to TRBJ1-5, with 7 nucleotides matching TRBD1. The length of the CDR3 is 17 residues. The trim removed 1 base at V and 7 bases at J, leaving 13 bases unmatched. The germline CDR1 and CDR2 sequences are MGHRA and YSYEKL. Here the CDR3 reads CASSQVGTGDGRQPQHF. In DNA form, the CDR3 reads TGCGCCAGCAGCCAAGTCGGAACAGGGGACGGAAGACAGCCCCAGCATTTT.

This clonotype was counted ten times or more. This chain uses TRBV7-3 with TRBJ2-3, with 8 bases identical to TRBD2. Germline values: CDR1 SGHTA, CDR2 FQGTGA. The V and J ends lost 0 bases and 4 bases, in that order; junction bases with no gene match: 6. CDR3 length equals 16 residues. Here the CDR3 reads CASSLTAGVRSDTQYF. The CDR3 nucleotides read TGTGCCAGCAGCTTAACAGCGGGGGTTAGGTCAGATACGCAGTATTTT.

This clonotype has only a few counts. The V call is TRBV5-5, the J call TRBJ1-1; D not certain. Per the germline V gene, CDR1 is SGHKS and CDR2 is YYEKEE (reference sequence). The CDR3 sequence is 14 residues long. V was shortened by 0 bases and J by 5 bases, with 11 bases between the two germline ends. CDR3 sequence (DNA): TGTGCCAGCAGCTTGGCCCGATGGGGTACTGAAGCTTTCTTT. Its translation is CASSLARWGTEAFF.